This T cell receptor beta chain was retrieved from a study of technical replicates of blood from a few donors (dated by TCRdb to about 2017). Notes on this clone: Its antigen is still unknown. Within one base of it there is no much larger clone, and no base qualities were kept.

According to the germline V gene, CDR1 reads SGHDN and CDR2 reads FVKESK. Relative to germline, V is 4 bases shorter and J is 2 bases shorter, with 17 bases between their ends. The CDR3 sequence holds 16 residues, the cysteine and phenylalanine included. Only the CDR3 portion is preserved as DNA: 48 bases, with reading frame beginning at the first base. The protocol used for the library was the immunoSEQ multiplex PCR assay. TCRdb's version of the immuneACCESS table is confined to in-frame rearrangements and falls short of the full clone set. An unresolved V gene accounts for under half of the shortfall where checked; the remainder is of unknown origin. The sample table contains around 75,000 clones; only one count was recorded for around nine tenths of them. The ten largest clones take up 0.27% of the sample.

Source material: T cells isolated from PBMCs. This receptor was identified in a human donor in good health. The chain couples TRBV14 to TRBJ1-1; possibly the D gene is TRBD1, per 5 matching bases. The nucleotides read TGTGCCAGCAGCCTCGGCGGGGCTGGGTTAAACACTGAAGCTTTCTTT. It encodes CASSLGGAGLNTEAFF. The CDR3 plus the reference TRBV14 and TRBJ1-1 genes for the other parts give the full variable domain: EAGVTQFPSHSVIEKGQTVTLRCDPISGHDNLYWYRRVMGKEIKFLLHFVKESKQDESGMPNNRFLAERTGGTYSTLKVQPAELEDSGVYFCASSLGGAGLNTEAFFGQGTRLTVV.